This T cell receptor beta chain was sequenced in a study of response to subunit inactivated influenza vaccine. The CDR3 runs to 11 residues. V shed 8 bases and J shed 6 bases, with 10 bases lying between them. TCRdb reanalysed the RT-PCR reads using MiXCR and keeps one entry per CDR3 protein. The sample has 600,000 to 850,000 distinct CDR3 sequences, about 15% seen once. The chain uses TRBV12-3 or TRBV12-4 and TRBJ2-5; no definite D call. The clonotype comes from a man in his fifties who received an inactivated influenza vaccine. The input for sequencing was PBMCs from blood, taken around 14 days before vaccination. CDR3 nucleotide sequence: TGTGCCAGCGCCACCGGAAAGACCCAGTACTTC. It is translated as CASATGKTQYF.